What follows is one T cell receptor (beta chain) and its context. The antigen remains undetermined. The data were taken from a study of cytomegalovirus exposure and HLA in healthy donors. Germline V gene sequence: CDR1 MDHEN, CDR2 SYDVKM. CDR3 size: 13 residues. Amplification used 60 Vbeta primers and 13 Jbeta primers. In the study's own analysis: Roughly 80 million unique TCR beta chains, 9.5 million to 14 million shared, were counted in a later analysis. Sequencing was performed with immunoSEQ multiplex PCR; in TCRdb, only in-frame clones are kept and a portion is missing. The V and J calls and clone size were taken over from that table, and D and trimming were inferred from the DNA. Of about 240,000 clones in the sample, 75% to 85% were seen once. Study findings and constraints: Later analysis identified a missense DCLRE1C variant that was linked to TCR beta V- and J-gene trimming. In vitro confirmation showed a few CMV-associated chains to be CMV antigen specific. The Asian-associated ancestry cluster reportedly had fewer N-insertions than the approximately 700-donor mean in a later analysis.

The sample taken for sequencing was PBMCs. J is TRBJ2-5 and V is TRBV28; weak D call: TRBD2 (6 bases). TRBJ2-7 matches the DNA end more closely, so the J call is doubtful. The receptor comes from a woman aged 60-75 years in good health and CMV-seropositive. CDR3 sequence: CASNPGGVSEQYF. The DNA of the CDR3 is TGTGCCAGCAATCCCGGCGGGGTATCCGAGCAGTACTTC.